The next 13 T cell receptor beta chains were all read from a single sample in a study of T cells in Graves' hyperthyroidism and ophthalmopathy. It was RNA transcripts that yielded the amplified TCR beta CDR3 regions. Using the HTBI primer set, a first-round RT-PCR was run on the TCR CDR3. One entry per CDR3 protein results from TCRdb running MiXCR on the multiplex PCR reads. The table shows about 600,000 distinct CDR3 sequences, with 16% occurring only once. Sequencing was done on a sample of blood. The receptors stem from a middle-aged woman with Graves' ophthalmopathy.

The rearrangement uses TRBV7-2 and TRBJ2-5, with 9 bases lining up with TRBD2. Germline CDR1 reads SGHTA; CDR2 reads FQGNSA. The CDR3 sequence is 15 residues long. V shed 4 bases, J shed 4 bases, and the junction held 7 bases outside the gene matches. The CDR3 nucleotides are TGTGCCAGCAGCTCCGGCGGGAGGGCCGTAGAGACCCAGTACTTC. Translating it yields CASSSGGRAVETQYF.

The V and J genes are TRBV5-5 and TRBJ2-7; the D call may be TRBD1 or TRBD2 (5 bases each). The CDR3 runs to 15 residues. V was cut by 4 bases and J by 6 bases, with 20 bases left in between. The germline CDR1 and CDR2 sequences are SGHKS and YYEKEE (reference sequence). The CDR3 region is CASSTAGTNFREQYF. The CDR3 DNA reads as TGTGCCAGCAGCACTGCCGGGACCAACTTTCGCGAGCAGTACTTC.

This clonotype was seen at least ten times. V gene TRBV20-1 combines with J gene TRBJ2-7; 9 bases map to TRBD2. Trimming took 4 bases from V and 2 from J; bases not matched to a gene: 6. There are 14 residues in the CDR3. Germline CDR1 DFQATT, CDR2 SNEGSKA (reference sequence). Here the CDR3 reads CSATTSGPPYEQYF. The CDR3, as DNA: TGCAGTGCTACAACTAGCGGGCCCCCCTACGAGCAGTACTTC.

The genes are TRBV6-2 or TRBV6-3 and TRBJ1-3, with TRBD1 as a possible D gene (6 bases). Germline V gene sequence: CDR1 MNHEY, CDR2 SVGEGT. This CDR3 is 13 amino acids long. Between the trimmed V and J ends, which lost 4 bases and 4 bases, there was a span of 8 bases. The CDR3 region is CASSSDRGNTIYF. The CDR3 bases are TGTGCCAGCAGTTCCGACAGGGGAAACACCATATATTTT.

This clonotype was picked up many times. The V and J genes are TRBV7-9 and TRBJ2-2; 9 nucleotides align to TRBD2. Trimming cost V 6 bases and J 8 bases; bases outside gene matches: 13. This CDR3 has 16 residues. Germline V gene data show CDR1 as SEHNR and CDR2 as FQNEAQ (reference sequence). The CDR3 reads CASSYASSSGMGELFF. CDR3 sequence (DNA): TGTGCCAGCAGTTATGCCTCCTCTAGCGGGATGGGGGAGCTGTTTTTT.

This clonotype was seen at least ten times. V usage is TRBV28 and J usage is TRBJ2-7; 11 bases are a match to TRBD2. V shed 5 bases, J shed 1 base, and the junction held 4 bases outside the gene matches. The V gene's germline CDR1 is MDHEN and CDR2 SYDVKM. The CDR3 has 15 residues. CDR3 sequence: CASSHTSGGSYEQYF. The CDR3 nucleotides read TGTGCCAGCAGTCACACTAGCGGGGGTTCCTACGAGCAGTACTTC.

This clonotype came up a few times. DNA of the CDR3: TGTGCCAGCAGACTGGGGGGGGCCGCCAGGGAGACCCAGTACTTC. It translates to CASRLGGAARETQYF. V is TRBV6-1 and J is TRBJ2-5; TRBD2 might be the D (7 bases). Germline CDR1 reads MNHNS; CDR2 reads SASEGT. This CDR3 has 15 residues. With 6 bases removed from V and 5 bases from J, the gap between germline ends came to 19 bases.

Points on this clonotype: A single base separates this from a much larger clone, so it may be a read error. The V call is TRBV6-9, the J call TRBJ1-2; the D is unclear. Trimming removed 4 bases at V and 8 bases at J, with 20 bases between. The CDR3 totals 15 residues. The germline V gene has CDR1 MNHGY and CDR2 SVAAGI. CDR3 loop: CASSWIDGGRSGYTF. As DNA, the CDR3 is TGTGCCAGCAGTTGGATTGATGGAGGGCGTAGCGGCTACACCTTC.

V and J are TRBV7-3 and TRBJ1-2, with a possible D match to TRBD1 (5 bases). The CDR3 has 15 amino acids. The germline V gene has CDR1 SGHTA and CDR2 FQGTGA. Deletions cut 0 bases from V and 3 bases from J, with 11 bases between. CDR3 protein: CASSLTSGGYYGYTF. CDR3 bases: TGTGCCAGCAGCTTAACGTCGGGGGGGTACTATGGCTACACCTTC. Complete variable domain (other parts from reference TRBV7-3 and TRBJ1-2): GAGVSQTPSNKVTEKGKYVELRCDPISGHTALYWYRQSLGQGPEFLIYFQGTGAADDSGLPNDRFFAVRPEGSVSTLKIQRTERGDSAVYLCASSLTSGGYYGYTFGSGTRLTVV.

This clonotype has at least ten counts. The chain joins TRBV20-1 to TRBJ2-1; the match to TRBD2 covers 10 bases. The junction had 3 bases not matched to a gene; V was cut back by 5 bases and J by 2 bases. CDR3 length equals 14 residues. The germline V gene has CDR1 DFQATT and CDR2 SNEGSKA (reference sequence). In nucleotides, the CDR3 is TGCAGTGCTGGGACTAGCGCTGCCTACAATGAGCAGTTCTTC. Translating it yields CSAGTSAAYNEQFF.

This clonotype was seen a few times. V usage is TRBV7-8 and J usage is TRBJ2-3; D is ambiguous. This CDR3 region has 17 residues. Germline V gene data show CDR1 as SGHVS and CDR2 as FQNEAQ. V was clipped by 3 bases and J by 2 bases, with 18 bases between them. CDR3 sequence reads: CASSLLVSARLTDTQYF. The CDR3 DNA is TGTGCCAGCAGCTTGCTCGTCAGCGCAAGACTCACAGATACGCAGTATTTT.

The table lists this clonotype with many counts. V is TRBV20-1 and J is TRBJ2-7; D could derive from TRBD1 or TRBD2 (5 bases each). Germline V lookup: CDR1 DFQATT, CDR2 SNEGSKA (reference sequence). The length of the CDR3 is 16 residues. The V end lost 6 bases, the J end lost 0 bases, and 21 bases lay between the germline ends. CDR3 in DNA: TGCAGTGCCACCCTTTTTGGGGACGGACCCTCCTACGAGCAGTACTTC. The encoded protein is CSATLFGDGPSYEQYF.

As for this clonotype: A much larger clone is a single base away; this may be a read error. This chain links TRBV20-1 with TRBJ1-5; no clear D. Trimming took off 1 base at V and 1 base at J, with 8 bases between the two ends. This CDR3 spans 14 amino acids. Germline loops: CDR1 DFQATT, CDR2 SNEGSKA (reference sequence). The CDR3 DNA reads as TGCAGTGCTAGAGGCCAGATCAGCAATCAGCCCCAGCATTTT. Amino acids: CSARGQISNQPQHF.